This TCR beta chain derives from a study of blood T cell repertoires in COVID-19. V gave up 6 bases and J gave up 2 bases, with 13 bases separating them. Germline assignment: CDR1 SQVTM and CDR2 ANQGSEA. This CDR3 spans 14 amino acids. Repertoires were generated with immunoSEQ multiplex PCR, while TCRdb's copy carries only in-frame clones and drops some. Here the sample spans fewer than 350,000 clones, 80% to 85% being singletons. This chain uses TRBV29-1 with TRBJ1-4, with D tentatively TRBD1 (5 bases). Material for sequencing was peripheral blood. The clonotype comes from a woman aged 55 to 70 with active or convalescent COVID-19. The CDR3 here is CSVAAGFTNEKLFF. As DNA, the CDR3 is TGCAGCGTGGCGGCAGGGTTTACTAATGAAAAACTGTTTTTT.